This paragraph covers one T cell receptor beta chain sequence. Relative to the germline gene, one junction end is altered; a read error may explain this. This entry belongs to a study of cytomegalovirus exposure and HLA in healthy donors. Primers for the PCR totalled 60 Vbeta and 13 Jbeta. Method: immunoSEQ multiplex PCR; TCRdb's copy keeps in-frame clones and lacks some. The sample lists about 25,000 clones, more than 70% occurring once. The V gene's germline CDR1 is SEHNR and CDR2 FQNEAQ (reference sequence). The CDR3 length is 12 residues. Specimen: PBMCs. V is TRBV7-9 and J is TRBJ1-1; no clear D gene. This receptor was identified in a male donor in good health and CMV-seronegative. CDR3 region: CSSSFGGHEAFF. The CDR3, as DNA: TGTTCCAGCAGCTTCGGAGGGCACGAAGCTTTCTTT.